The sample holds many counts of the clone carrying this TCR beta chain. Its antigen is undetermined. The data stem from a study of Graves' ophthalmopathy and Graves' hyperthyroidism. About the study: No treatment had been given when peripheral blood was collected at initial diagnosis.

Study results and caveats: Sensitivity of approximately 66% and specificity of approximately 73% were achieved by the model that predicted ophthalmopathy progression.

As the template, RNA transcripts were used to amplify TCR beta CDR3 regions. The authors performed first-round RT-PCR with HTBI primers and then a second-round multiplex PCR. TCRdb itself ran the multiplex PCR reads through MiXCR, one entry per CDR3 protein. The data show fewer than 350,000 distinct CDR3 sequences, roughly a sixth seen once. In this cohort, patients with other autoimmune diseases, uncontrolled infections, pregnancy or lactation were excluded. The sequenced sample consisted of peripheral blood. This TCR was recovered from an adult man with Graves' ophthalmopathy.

DNA of the CDR3: TGCAGTGCGCGGCTGGACAGCCCAAACTCTGGGGCCAACGTCCTGACTTTC. Translated, it gives CSARLDSPNSGANVLTF. The J gene is TRBJ2-6, the V gene TRBV20-1, with D possibly matching TRBD1 (6 bases). Trimming removed 6 bases at V and 0 bases at J, with 18 bases between. Germline values: CDR1 DFQATT, CDR2 SNEGSKA (reference sequence). The CDR3 covers 17 residues.